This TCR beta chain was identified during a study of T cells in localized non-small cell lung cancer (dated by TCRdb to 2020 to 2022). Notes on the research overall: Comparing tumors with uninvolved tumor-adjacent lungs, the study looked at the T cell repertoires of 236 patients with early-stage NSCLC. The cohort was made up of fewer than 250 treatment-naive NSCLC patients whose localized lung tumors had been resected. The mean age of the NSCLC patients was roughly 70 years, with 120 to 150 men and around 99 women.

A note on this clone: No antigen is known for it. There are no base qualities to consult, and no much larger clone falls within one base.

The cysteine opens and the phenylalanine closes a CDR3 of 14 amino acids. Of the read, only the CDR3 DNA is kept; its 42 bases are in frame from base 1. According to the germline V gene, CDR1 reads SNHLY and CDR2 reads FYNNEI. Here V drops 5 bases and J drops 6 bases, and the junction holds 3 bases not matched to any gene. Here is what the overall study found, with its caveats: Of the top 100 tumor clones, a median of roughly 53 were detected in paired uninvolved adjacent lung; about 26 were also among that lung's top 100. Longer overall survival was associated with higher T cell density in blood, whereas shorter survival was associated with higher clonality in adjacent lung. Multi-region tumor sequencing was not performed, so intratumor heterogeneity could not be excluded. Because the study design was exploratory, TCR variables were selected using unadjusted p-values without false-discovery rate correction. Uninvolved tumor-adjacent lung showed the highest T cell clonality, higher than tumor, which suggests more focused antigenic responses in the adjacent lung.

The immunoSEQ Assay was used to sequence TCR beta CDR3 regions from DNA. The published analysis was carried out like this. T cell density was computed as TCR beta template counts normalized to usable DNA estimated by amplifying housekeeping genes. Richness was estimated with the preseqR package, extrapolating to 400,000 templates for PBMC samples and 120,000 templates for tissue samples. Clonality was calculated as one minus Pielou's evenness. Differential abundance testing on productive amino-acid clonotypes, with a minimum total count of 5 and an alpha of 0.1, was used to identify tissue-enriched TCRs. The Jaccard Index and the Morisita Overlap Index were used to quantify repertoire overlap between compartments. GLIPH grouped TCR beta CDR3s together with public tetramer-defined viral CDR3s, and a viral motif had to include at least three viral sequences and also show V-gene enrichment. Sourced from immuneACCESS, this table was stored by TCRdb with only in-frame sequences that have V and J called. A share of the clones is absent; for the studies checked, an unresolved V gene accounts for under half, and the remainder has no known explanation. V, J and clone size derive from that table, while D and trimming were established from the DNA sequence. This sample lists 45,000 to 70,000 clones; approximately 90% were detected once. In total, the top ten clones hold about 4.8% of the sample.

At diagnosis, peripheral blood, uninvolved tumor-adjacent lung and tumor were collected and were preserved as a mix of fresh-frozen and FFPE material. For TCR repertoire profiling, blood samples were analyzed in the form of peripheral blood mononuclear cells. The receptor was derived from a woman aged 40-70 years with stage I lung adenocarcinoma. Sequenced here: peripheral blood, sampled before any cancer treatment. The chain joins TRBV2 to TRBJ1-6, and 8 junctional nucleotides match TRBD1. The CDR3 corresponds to CASSIQGVNSPLHF. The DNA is TGTGCCAGCAGTATACAGGGGGTTAATTCACCCCTCCACTTT.